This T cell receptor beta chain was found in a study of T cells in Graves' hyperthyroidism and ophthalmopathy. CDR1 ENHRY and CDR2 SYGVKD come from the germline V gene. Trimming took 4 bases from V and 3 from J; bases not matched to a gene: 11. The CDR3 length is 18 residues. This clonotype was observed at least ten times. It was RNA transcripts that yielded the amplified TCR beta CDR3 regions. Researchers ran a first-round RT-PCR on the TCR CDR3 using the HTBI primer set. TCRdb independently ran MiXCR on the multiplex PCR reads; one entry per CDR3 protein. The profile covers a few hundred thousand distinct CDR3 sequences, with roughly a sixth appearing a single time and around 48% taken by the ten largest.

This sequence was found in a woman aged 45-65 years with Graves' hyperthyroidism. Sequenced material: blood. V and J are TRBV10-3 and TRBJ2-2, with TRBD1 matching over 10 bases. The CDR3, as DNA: TGTGCCATCAGTGGGAACGACAGGGGGCTTTCTCACACCGGGGAGCTGTTTTTT. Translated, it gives CAISGNDRGLSHTGELFF.